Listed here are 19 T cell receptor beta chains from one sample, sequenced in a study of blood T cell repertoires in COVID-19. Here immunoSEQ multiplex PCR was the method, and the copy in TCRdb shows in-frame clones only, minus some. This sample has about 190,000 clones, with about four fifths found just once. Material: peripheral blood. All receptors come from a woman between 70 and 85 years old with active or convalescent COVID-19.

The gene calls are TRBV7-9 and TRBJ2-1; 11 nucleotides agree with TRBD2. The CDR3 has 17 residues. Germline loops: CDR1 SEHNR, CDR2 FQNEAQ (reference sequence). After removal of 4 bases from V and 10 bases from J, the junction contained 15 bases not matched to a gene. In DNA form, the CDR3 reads TGTGCCAGCAGCTACATCCTAACTAGCGGGAGCGGCGGCGAGCAGTTCTTC. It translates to CASSYILTSGSGGEQFF. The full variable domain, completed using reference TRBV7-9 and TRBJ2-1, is DTGVSQNPRHKITKRGQNVTFRCDPISEHNRLYWYRQTLGQGPEFLTYFQNEAQLEKSRLLSDRFSAERPKGSFSTLEIQRTEQGDSAMYLCASSYILTSGSGGEQFFGPGTRLTVL.

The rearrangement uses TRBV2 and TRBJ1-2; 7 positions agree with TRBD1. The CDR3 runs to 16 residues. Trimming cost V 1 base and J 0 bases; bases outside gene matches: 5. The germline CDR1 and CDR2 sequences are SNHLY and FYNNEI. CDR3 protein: CASSEGQGSANYGYTF. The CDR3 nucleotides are TGTGCCAGCAGTGAAGGACAGGGAAGTGCTAACTATGGCTACACCTTC.

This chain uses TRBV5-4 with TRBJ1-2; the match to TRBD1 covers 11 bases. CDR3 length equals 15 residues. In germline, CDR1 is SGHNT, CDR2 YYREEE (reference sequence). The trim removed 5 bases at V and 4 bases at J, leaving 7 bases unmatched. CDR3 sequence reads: CASRADRGQLYGYTF. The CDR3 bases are TGTGCCAGCAGAGCGGACAGGGGGCAACTCTATGGCTACACCTTC.

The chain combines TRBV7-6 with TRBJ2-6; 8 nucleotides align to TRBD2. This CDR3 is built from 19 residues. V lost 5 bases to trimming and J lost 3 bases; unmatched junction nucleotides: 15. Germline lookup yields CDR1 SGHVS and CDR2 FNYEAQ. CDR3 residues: CASSPGGGRQTDGANVLTF. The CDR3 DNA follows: TGTGCCAGCAGCCCCGGGGGGGGCAGGCAGACTGATGGGGCCAACGTCCTGACTTTC.

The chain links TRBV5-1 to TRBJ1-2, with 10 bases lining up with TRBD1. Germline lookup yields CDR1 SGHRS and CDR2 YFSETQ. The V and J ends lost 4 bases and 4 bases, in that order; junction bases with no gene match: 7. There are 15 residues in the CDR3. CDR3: CASSTGTGEGYGYTF. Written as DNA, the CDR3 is TGCGCCAGCAGCACGGGGACAGGGGAGGGCTATGGCTACACCTTC.

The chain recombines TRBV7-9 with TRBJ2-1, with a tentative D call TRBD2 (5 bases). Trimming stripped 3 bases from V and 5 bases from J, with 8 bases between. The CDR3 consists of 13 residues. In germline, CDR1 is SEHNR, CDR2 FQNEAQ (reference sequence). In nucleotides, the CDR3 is TGTGCCAGCAGCTTCCAAGCGGACAATGAGCAGTTCTTC. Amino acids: CASSFQADNEQFF.

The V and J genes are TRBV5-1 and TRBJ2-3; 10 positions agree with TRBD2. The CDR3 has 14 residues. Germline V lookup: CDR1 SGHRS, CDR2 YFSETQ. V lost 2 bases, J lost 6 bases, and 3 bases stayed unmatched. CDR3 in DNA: TGCGCCAGCAGCTTCGCTAGCGGGAGTGATACGCAGTATTTT. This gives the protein CASSFASGSDTQYF.

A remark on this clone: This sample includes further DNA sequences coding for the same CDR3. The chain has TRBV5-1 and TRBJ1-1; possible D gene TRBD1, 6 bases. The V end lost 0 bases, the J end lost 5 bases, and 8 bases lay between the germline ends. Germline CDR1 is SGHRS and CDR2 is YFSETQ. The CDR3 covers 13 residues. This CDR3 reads CASSLGGGTEAFF. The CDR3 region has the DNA TGCGCCAGCAGCTTGGGAGGGGGAACTGAAGCTTTCTTT.

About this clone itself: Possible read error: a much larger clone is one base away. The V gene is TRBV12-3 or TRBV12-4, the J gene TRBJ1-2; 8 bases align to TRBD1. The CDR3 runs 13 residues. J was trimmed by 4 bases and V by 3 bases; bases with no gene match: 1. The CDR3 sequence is CASSFGTGYGYTF. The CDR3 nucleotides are TGTGCCAGCAGTTTCGGGACAGGCTATGGCTACACCTTC.

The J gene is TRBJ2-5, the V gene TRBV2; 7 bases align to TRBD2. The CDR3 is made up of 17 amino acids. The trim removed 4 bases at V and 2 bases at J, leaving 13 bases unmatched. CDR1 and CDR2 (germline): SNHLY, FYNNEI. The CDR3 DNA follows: TGTGCCAGCAGTGGGGGGGTGAGGGCTAGCGGACAAGAGACCCAGTACTTC. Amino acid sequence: CASSGGVRASGQETQYF.

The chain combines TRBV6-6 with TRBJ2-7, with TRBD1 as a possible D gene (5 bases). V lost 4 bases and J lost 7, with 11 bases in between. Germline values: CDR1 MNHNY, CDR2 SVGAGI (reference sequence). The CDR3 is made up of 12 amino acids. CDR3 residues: CASSLGQGEQYF. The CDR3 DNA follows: TGTGCCAGCAGTTTAGGACAAGGGGAGCAGTACTTC.

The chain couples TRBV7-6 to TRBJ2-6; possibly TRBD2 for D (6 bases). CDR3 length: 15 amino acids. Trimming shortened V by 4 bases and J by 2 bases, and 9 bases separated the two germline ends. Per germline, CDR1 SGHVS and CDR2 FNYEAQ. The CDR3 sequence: CASSSGGAGANVLTF. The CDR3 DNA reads TGTGCCAGCAGCTCCGGGGGAGCTGGGGCCAACGTCCTGACTTTC.

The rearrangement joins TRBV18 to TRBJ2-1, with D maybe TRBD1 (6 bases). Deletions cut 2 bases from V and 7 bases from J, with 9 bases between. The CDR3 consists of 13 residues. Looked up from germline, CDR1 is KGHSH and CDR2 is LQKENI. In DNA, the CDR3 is TGTGCCAGCTCACCATCTCAGGGGAATGAGCAGTTCTTC. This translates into CASSPSQGNEQFF.

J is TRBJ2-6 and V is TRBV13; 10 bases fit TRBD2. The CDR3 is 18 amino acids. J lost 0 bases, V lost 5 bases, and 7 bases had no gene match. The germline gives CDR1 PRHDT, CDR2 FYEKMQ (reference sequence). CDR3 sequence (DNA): TGTGCCAGCAGCATACTAACTAGCGGGAACTCTGGGGCCAACGTCCTGACTTTC. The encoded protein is CASSILTSGNSGANVLTF.

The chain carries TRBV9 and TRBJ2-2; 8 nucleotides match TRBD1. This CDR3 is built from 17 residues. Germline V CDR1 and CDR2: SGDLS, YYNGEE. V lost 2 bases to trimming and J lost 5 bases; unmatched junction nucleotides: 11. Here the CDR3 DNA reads TGTGCCAGCAGCGTGCGAGACAGGGGCCCAACAACCGGGGAGCTGTTTTTT. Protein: CASSVRDRGPTTGELFF. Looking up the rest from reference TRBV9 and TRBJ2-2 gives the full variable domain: DSGVTQTPKHLITATGQRVTLRCSPRSGDLSVYWYQQSLDQGLQFLIQYYNGEERAKGNILERFSAQQFPDLHSELNLSSLELGDSALYFCASSVRDRGPTTGELFFGEGSRLTVL.

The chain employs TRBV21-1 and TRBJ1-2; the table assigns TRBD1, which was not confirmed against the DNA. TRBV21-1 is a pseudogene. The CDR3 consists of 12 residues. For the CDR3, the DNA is TGTGCCAGCACAGACAATTTCTATGGCTACACCTTC. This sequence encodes CASTDNFYGYTF.

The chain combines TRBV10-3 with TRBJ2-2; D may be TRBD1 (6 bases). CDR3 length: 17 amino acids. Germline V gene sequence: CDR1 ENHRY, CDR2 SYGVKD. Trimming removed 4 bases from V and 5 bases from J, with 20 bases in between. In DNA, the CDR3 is TGTGCCATCAGTGCCAACAGGGATTCAGTTGATACCGGGGAGCTGTTTTTT. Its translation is CAISANRDSVDTGELFF.

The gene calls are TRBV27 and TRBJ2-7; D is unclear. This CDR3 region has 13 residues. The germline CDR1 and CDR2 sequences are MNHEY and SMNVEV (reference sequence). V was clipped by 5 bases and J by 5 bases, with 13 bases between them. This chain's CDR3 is CASSGHSRHEQYF. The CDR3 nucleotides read TGTGCCAGCAGTGGTCACAGCCGCCACGAGCAGTACTTC.

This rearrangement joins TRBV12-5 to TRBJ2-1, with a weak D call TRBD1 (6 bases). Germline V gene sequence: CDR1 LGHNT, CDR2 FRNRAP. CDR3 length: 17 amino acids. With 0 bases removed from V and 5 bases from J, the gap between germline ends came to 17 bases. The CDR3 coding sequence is TGTGCTAGTGGTTTGGTACGTCTTCAGGGGTCGGACAATGAGCAGTTCTTC. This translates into CASGLVRLQGSDNEQFF.